This TCR beta chain is from a study of HIV-infected patients and healthy controls. This clonotype showed up many times. The CDR3 spans 15 residues. With V trimmed by 2 bases and J by 6 bases, 8 bases remained unmatched. The V gene's germline CDR1 is SGDLS and CDR2 YYNGEE. The repertoire came from unfractionated whole blood and reflected all unsorted peripheral T cells. Alpha and beta constant-region primers primed reverse transcription of about 0.5 ug RNA. Alpha and beta chain libraries were made separately by chain-specific third strand synthesis with multiplexing indices. TCRdb analysed the 5' RACE reads with MiXCR anew, one entry per CDR3 protein. The data show fewer than 4,500 distinct CDR3 sequences, roughly 8.3% seen once.

The V call is TRBV9, the J call TRBJ2-1; 7 bases line up with TRBD2. The source of this sequence is an adult with HIV infection. Sequences were derived from blood, sampled before antiretroviral therapy. CDR3 amino acids: CASSVTRDYSNEQFF. The CDR3 DNA sequence: TGTGCCAGCAGCGTCACACGGGACTATTCCAATGAGCAGTTCTTC. Supplemented by reference TRBV9 and TRBJ2-1, the full variable domain reads DSGVTQTPKHLITATGQRVTLRCSPRSGDLSVYWYQQSLDQGLQFLIQYYNGEERAKGNILERFSAQQFPDLHSELNLSSLELGDSALYFCASSVTRDYSNEQFFGPGTRLTVL.